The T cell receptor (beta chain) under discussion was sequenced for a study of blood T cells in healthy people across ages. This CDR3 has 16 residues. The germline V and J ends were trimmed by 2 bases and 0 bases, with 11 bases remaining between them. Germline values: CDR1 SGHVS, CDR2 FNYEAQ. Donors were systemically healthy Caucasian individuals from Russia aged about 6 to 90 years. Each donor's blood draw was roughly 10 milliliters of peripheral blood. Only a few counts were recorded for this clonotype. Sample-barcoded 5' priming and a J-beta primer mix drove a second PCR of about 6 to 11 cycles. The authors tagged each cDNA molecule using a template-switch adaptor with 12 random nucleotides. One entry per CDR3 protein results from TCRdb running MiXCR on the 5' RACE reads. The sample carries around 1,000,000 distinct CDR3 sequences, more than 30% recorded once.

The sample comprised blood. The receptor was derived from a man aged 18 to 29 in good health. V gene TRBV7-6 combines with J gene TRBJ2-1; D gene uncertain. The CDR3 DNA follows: TGTGCCAGCAGCTTAAGGTTAGCAAGCTCCTACAATGAGCAGTTCTTC. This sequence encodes CASSLRLASSYNEQFF.